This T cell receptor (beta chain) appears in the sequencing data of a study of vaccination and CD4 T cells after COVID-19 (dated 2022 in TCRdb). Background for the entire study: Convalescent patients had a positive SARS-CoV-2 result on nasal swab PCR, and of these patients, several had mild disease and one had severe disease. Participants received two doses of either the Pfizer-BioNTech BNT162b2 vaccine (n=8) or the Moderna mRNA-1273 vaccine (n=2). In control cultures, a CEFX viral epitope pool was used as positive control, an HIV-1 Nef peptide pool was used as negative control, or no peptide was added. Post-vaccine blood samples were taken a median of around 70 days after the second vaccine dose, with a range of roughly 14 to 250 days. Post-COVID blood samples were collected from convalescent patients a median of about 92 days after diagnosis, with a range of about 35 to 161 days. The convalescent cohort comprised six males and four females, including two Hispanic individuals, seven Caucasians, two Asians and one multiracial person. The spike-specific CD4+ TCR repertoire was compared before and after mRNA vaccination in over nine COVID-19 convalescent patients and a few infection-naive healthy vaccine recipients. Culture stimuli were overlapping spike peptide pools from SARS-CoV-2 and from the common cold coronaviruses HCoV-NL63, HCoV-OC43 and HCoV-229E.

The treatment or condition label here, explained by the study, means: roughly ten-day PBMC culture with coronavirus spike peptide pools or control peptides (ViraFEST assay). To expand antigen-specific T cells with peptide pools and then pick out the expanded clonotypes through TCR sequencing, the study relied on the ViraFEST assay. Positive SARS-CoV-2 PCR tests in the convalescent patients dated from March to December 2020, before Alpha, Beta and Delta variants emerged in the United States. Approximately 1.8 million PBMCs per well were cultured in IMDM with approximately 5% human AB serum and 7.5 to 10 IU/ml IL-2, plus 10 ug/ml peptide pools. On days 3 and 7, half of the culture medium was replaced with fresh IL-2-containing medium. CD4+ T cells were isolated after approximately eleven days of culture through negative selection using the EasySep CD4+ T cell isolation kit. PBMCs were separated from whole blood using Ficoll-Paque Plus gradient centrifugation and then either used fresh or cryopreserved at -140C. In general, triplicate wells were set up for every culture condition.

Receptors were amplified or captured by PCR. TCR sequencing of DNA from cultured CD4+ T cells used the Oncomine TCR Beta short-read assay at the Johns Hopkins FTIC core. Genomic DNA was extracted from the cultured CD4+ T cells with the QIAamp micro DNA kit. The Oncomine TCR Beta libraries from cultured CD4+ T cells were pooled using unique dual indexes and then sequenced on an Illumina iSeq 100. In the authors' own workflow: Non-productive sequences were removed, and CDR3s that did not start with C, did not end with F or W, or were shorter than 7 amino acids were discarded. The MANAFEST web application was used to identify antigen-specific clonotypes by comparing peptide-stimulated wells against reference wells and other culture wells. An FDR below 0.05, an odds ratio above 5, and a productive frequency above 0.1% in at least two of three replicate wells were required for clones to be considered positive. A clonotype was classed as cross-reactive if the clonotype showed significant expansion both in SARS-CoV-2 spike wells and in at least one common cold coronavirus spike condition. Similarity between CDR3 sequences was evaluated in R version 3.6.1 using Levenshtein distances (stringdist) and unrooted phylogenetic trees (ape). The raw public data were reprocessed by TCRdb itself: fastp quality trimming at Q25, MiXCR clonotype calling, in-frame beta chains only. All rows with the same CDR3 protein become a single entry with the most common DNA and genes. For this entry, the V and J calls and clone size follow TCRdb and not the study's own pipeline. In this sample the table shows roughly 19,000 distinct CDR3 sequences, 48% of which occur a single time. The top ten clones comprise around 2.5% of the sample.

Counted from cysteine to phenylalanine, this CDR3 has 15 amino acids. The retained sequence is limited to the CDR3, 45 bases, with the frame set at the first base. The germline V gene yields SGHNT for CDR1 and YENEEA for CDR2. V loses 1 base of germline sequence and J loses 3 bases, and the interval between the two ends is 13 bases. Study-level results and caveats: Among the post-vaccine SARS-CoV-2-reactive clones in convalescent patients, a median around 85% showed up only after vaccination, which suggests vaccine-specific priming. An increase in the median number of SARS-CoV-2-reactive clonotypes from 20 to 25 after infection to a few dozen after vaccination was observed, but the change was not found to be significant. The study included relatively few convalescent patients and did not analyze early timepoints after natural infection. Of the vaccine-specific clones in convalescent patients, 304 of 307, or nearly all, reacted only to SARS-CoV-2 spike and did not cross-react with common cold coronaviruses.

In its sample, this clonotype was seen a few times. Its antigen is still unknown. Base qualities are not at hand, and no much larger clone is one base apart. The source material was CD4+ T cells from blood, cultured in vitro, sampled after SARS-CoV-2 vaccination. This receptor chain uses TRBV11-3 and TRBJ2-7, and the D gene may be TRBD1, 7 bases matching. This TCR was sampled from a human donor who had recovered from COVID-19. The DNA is TGTGCCAGCAGCTTAGTAGGGCAGGGGGGCTACGAGCAGTACTTC. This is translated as CASSLVGQGGYEQYF. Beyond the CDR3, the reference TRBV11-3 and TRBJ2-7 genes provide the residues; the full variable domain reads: EAGVVQSPRYKIIEKKQPVAFWCNPISGHNTLYWYLQNLGQGPELLIRYENEEAVDDSQLPKDRFSAERLKGVDSTLKIQPAELGDSAVYLCASSLVGQGGYEQYFGPGTRLTVT.